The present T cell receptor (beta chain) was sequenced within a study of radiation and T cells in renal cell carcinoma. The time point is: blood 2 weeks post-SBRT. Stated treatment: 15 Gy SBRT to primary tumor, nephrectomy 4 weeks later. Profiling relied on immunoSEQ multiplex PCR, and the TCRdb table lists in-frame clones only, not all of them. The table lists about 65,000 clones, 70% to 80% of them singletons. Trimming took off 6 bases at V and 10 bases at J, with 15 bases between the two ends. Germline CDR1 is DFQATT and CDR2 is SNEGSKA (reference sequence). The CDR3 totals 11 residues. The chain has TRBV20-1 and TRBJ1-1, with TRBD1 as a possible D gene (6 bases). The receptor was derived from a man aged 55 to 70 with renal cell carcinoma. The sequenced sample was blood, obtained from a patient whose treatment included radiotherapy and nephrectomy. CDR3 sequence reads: CSADGGVGAFF. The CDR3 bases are TGCAGTGCGGACGGGGGCGTCGGAGCTTTCTTT.